A single T cell receptor beta chain is shown here with its context. As yet, its antigen is unknown. Indicated time point: newly diagnosed GD, antithyroid drugs for less than 3 months. PBMC RNA served as the TCR library source. Patients came from an endocrinology department in Xi'an, China. These data belong to a study of regulatory T cells in long-lasting Graves disease. Broader study findings: Persistent Graves' patients showed less TCR diversity than newly diagnosed patients showed.

Per germline, CDR1 MNHNS and CDR2 SASEGT. The CDR3 is 16 amino acids. V lost 6 bases and J lost 0, with 14 bases in between. Combining iRepertoire HTBI primers with Arm-PCR of CDR3 regions, the authors built TCR beta libraries. MiXCR, run by TCRdb on the multiplex PCR reads, gives a single entry per CDR3 protein. There are around 450,000 distinct CDR3 sequences in the sample; over 14% occur only once, and over 7.5% lies in the top ten. The same sample was also used in a study of T cells in Graves' hyperthyroidism and ophthalmopathy. From that report: Any patient presenting with uncontrolled infection, other autoimmune disease, pregnancy or lactation was left out.

This TCR derives from a woman aged 35 to 49 with Graves disease. The chain couples TRBV6-1 to TRBJ2-2; no reliable D call. The sample here was peripheral blood mononuclear cells (PBMCs), taken at new diagnosis, from a patient treated with antithyroid drugs. The CDR3: CASSPPEGANTGELFF. The CDR3 DNA reads TGTGCCAGCAGCCCACCCGAAGGCGCGAACACCGGGGAGCTGTTTTTT.